Reported below is one TCR beta chain. Its antigen is unidentified. The PCR used 60 Vbeta and 13 Jbeta primers. The data were produced by immunoSEQ multiplex PCR, yet TCRdb's version contains in-frame clones alone and is incomplete. The sample carries some 150,000 clones, 70% to 80% recorded once. The entry originates in a study of cytomegalovirus exposure and HLA in healthy donors. Deletions cut 2 bases from V and 1 base from J, with 10 bases between. The CDR3 has 15 residues. Germline CDR1 is SGHAT and CDR2 is FQNNGV. Study outcomes and limitations: Indistinguishable V segments such as TRBV6-2 and TRBV6-3 were excluded.

The TCR originated in a female donor in good health and CMV-seronegative. Sample: PBMCs. This chain connects TRBV11-2 to TRBJ2-3; a weak D match, TRBD1 (5 bases). The CDR3 nucleotides are TGTGCCAGCAGCTTACAGGGTTCGCGCACAGATACGCAGTATTTT. It translates to CASSLQGSRTDTQYF.